This TCR beta chain was identified during a study of cytomegalovirus exposure and HLA in healthy donors. Study-wide context: In a later analysis, it was reported that the approximately 110 validation repertoires had been produced on the same platform as the 550 to 850 repertoires belonging to the first cohort. Study-wide findings and caveats: The study put 150 or so TCR beta chains on its list as cytomegalovirus-associated. Published work reported that the classifier diagnosed cytomegalovirus status with high specificity and sensitivity.

Remarks on this clone: Its antigen is as yet unknown.

Some clones are missing from TCRdb's copy, which holds only in-frame ones; the method was immunoSEQ multiplex PCR. The sample consists of roughly 64,000 clones, 95% of them appearing once. This TCR derives from a young woman in good health and CMV-seropositive. The sequenced sample consisted of PBMCs.

CDR3 nucleotide sequence: TGTGCCAGCAGCTTTGGTCAGGGTGAAGGCTACACCTTC. Its protein product is CASSFGQGEGYTF. V gene TRBV7-6 combines with J gene TRBJ1-2; possibly TRBD1 for D (5 bases). The V end was cut by 3 bases, the J end by 8 bases, with 13 bases between. CDR1 and CDR2 from the germline V gene are SGHVS and FNYEAQ. The length of the CDR3 is 13 residues. Variable domain in full (rest from reference TRBV7-6 and TRBJ1-2): GAGVSQSPRYKVTKRGQDVALRCDPISGHVSLYWYRQALGQGPEFLTYFNYEAQQDKSGLPNDRFSAERPEGSISTLTIQRTEQRDSAMYRCASSFGQGEGYTFGSGTRLTVV.